These 20 T cell receptor beta chains originate from one sample sequenced in a study of CD8 T cells in Susac syndrome. With random hexamers, reverse transcription was performed on 0.5 to 1 ug of RNA. One entry per CDR3 protein results from TCRdb running MiXCR on the immunoSEQ multiplex PCR reads. The profile shows approximately 130,000 distinct CDR3 sequences, approximately 89% of them singletons. The sequencing sample was made of CD8+ T cells from PBMCs. These receptors came from a human donor with multiple sclerosis.

This sequence joins TRBV5-6 and TRBJ1-5; TRBD1 might be the D (5 bases). Germline loops: CDR1 SGHDT, CDR2 YYEEEE. This CDR3 contains 15 residues. The V gene lost 4 bases and the J gene lost 4 bases, with 15 bases spanning the gap. CDR3 in DNA: TGTGCCAGCAGCGTGGCTACCGGGGCGAATCAGCCCCAGCATTTT. Translation: CASSVATGANQPQHF. Based on the CDR3 plus reference TRBV5-6 and TRBJ1-5, the full variable domain is DAGVTQSPTHLIKTRGQQVTLRCSPKSGHDTVSWYQQALGQGPQFIFQYYEEEERQRGNFPDRFSGHQFPNYSSELNVNALLLGDSALYLCASSVATGANQPQHFGDGTRLSIL.

The genes are TRBV5-1 and TRBJ2-7; D might be TRBD2 (5 bases). Germline V gives CDR1 SGHRS, CDR2 YFSETQ. The CDR3 runs 15 residues. The V end lost 0 bases, the J end lost 0 bases, and 10 bases lay between the germline ends. CDR3 DNA sequence: TGCGCCAGCAGCTTGGAGGTAGGGAGCTCCTACGAGCAGTACTTC. Translating gives CASSLEVGSSYEQYF.

The CDR3 region is CASSPQGDLDEQYF. DNA for the CDR3: TGTGCCAGCAGTCCACAGGGGGACCTCGACGAGCAGTACTTC. The rearrangement uses TRBV6-5 and TRBJ2-7; 8 bases map to TRBD1. There are 14 residues in the CDR3. Trimming removed 5 bases from V and 5 bases from J; junction bases left unmatched: 8. The germline gives CDR1 MNHEY, CDR2 SVGAGI.

V gene TRBV29-1 combines with J gene TRBJ1-4; 9 bases line up with TRBD1. J was trimmed by 8 bases and V by 7 bases; bases with no gene match: 8. Germline CDR1 reads SQVTM; CDR2 reads ANQGSEA. The CDR3 extends over 13 amino acids. The CDR3 here is CSGRTGVEEKLFF. In DNA form, the CDR3 reads TGCAGCGGACGGACAGGGGTTGAGGAAAAACTGTTTTTT.

This chain joins TRBV4-1 and TRBJ1-5; D unclear. Trimming pared 0 bases from V and 4 bases from J, leaving 10 bases between. This CDR3 is 15 amino acids long. Germline CDR1 reads MGHRA; CDR2 reads YSYEKL. The CDR3 protein is CASSQDPTGNQPQHF. The CDR3 coding sequence is TGCGCCAGCAGCCAAGATCCCACGGGGAATCAGCCCCAGCATTTT.

J is TRBJ2-7 and V is TRBV16; TRBD1 matches 8 bases. The J segment lost 5 bases and the V segment lost 4 bases, leaving 7 bases of the junction unmatched. The CDR3 covers 14 residues. Germline CDR1 reads KGHSY; CDR2 reads FQNENV. In DNA, the CDR3 is TGTGCCAGCAGCCGCGCCGGGACAGGAGACGAGCAGTACTTC. Protein product: CASSRAGTGDEQYF. Full variable domain (rest looked up from reference TRBV16 and TRBJ2-7): GEEVAQTPKHLVRGEGQKAKLYCAPIKGHSYVFWYQQVLKNEFKFLISFQNENVFDETGMPKERFSAKCLPNSPCSLEIQATKLEDSAVYFCASSRAGTGDEQYFGPGTRLTVT.

This chain uses TRBV7-9 with TRBJ1-3, with a possible D match to TRBD1 (5 bases). Germline CDR1 is SEHNR and CDR2 is FQNEAQ (reference sequence). The CDR3 extends over 15 amino acids. Trimming stripped 5 bases from V and 4 bases from J, with 15 bases between. CDR3 DNA: TGTGCCAGCAGCCCAAAATACCAGGGAGGAAACACCATATATTTT. It yields the protein CASSPKYQGGNTIYF.

The chain is built from TRBV28 and TRBJ2-7; D gene unclear. V lost 7 bases and J lost 3, with 7 bases in between. The CDR3 has 11 amino acids. CDR1 and CDR2 (germline): MDHEN, SYDVKM. The DNA of the CDR3 is TGTGCCAGCAAAGGGTACTACGAGCAGTACTTC. It yields the protein CASKGYYEQYF.

The count of this clonotype is one. This rearrangement joins TRBV13 to TRBJ2-7, with D tentatively TRBD2 (6 bases). Deletions cut 5 bases from V and 3 bases from J, with 14 bases between. The CDR3 consists of 14 residues. The germline gives CDR1 PRHDT, CDR2 FYEKMQ (reference sequence). The CDR3 nucleotides read TGTGCCAGCAGCCCGAAGACTAGTTTCTACGAGCAGTACTTC. Amino acid sequence: CASSPKTSFYEQYF.

The J gene is TRBJ1-2, the V gene TRBV7-9; D might be TRBD1 (5 bases). From germline, CDR1 is SEHNR and CDR2 FQNEAQ (reference sequence). The length of the CDR3 is 15 residues. Trimming took off 1 base at V and 6 bases at J, with 15 bases between the two ends. This CDR3 reads CASSLDLAGRHGYTF. CDR3 DNA sequence: TGTGCCAGCAGCTTAGATTTGGCAGGGAGACATGGCTACACCTTC.

The rearrangement links TRBV7-8 to TRBJ2-7; the D call may be TRBD1 or TRBD2 (5 bases each). The CDR3 covers 15 residues. Between the trimmed V and J ends, which lost 0 bases and 3 bases, there was a span of 12 bases. Germline V CDR1 and CDR2: SGHVS, FQNEAQ. This CDR3 reads CASSLARGDLYEQYF. The CDR3 DNA follows: TGTGCCAGCAGCTTAGCGAGGGGCGATCTCTACGAGCAGTACTTC.

The CDR3, as DNA: TGTGCCAGCAGTCCCGGGGGCGGGGACCGCGAGGAGCAGTACTTC. This encodes CASSPGGGDREEQYF. The V and J genes are TRBV12-3 or TRBV12-4 and TRBJ2-7; D tentatively fits TRBD1 or TRBD2 (6 bases each). CDR3 length: 15 amino acids. Trimming shortened V by 5 bases and J by 7 bases, and 21 bases separated the two germline ends.

This chain uses TRBV20-1 with TRBJ1-3; TRBD1 aligns across 8 bases. The CDR3 consists of 14 residues. With V trimmed by 3 bases and J by 8 bases, 9 bases remained unmatched. Germline CDR1 reads DFQATT; CDR2 reads SNEGSKA (reference sequence). DNA of the CDR3: TGCAGTGCTAGGTCCGGGCACAGGGGGGACACCATATATTTT. It yields the protein CSARSGHRGDTIYF.

V and J are TRBV15 and TRBJ2-7; no clear D gene. Germline V gene sequence: CDR1 LNHNV, CDR2 YYDKDF (reference sequence). The CDR3 is 14 residues long. The V end was cut by 5 bases, the J end by 3 bases, with 14 bases between. The CDR3 DNA follows: TGTGCCACCAGCTCCAGATTGGGCCTCTACGAGCAGTACTTC. It encodes CATSSRLGLYEQYF.

The rearrangement uses TRBV13 and TRBJ1-1; no firm D call. V was trimmed by 1 base and J by 1 base, leaving 7 bases between them. Germline V gene sequence: CDR1 PRHDT, CDR2 FYEKMQ (reference sequence). The CDR3 totals 14 residues. CDR3 in amino acids: CASSLESGNTEAFF. In DNA form, the CDR3 reads TGTGCCAGCAGCTTAGAGAGTGGGAACACTGAAGCTTTCTTT. The full variable domain, rest sourced from reference TRBV13 and TRBJ1-1, is AAGVIQSPRHLIKEKRETATLKCYPIPRHDTVYWYQQGPGQDPQFLISFYEKMQSDKGSIPDRFSAQQFSDYHSELNMSSLELGDSALYFCASSLESGNTEAFFGQGTRLTVV.

V is TRBV6-6 and J is TRBJ2-7; D uncertain. Germline values: CDR1 MNHNY, CDR2 SVGAGI (reference sequence). This CDR3 spans 14 amino acids. Trimming pared 0 bases from V and 6 bases from J, leaving 12 bases between. CDR3 amino acids: CASSYSGSWGEQYF. In DNA form, the CDR3 reads TGTGCCAGCAGTTACTCGGGTAGCTGGGGCGAGCAGTACTTC.

The chain couples TRBV12-3 or TRBV12-4 to TRBJ1-2; D might be TRBD1 (5 bases). The germline V and J ends were trimmed by 5 bases and 4 bases, with 17 bases remaining between them. This CDR3 contains 15 residues. The CDR3 protein is CASSGLRGGSYGYTF. The CDR3, as DNA: TGTGCCAGCAGTGGCTTAAGGGGCGGTAGCTATGGCTACACCTTC.

The rearrangement links TRBV14 to TRBJ2-4; D is possibly TRBD1 (6 bases). V was cut by 4 bases and J by 3 bases, with 13 bases left in between. This CDR3 spans 15 amino acids. Germline V gene data show CDR1 as SGHDN and CDR2 as FVKESK. The CDR3 region has the DNA TGTGCCAGCAGCCGATACCAGGGGTTCAAAAACATTCAGTACTTC. Its protein product is CASSRYQGFKNIQYF.

This clonotype occurred once. The chain uses TRBV6-5 and TRBJ2-5; unclear D gene. Trimming cost V 1 base and J 1 base, with 13 bases left between them. The V gene's germline CDR1 is MNHEY and CDR2 SVGAGI. The CDR3 is made up of 16 amino acids. CDR3 sequence (DNA): TGTGCCAGCAGTTACTGGGCGACGGAAACCCAAGAGACCCAGTACTTC. This translates into CASSYWATETQETQYF.

The chain recombines TRBV12-3 or TRBV12-4 with TRBJ2-7; 10 bases fit TRBD2. The ends lost 5 bases at V and 2 bases at J; junction bases unmatched: 3. CDR3 length: 14 amino acids. The CDR3 DNA reads as TGTGCCAGCAGTAAGGGACTAGCGACCTACGAGCAGTACTTC. It is translated as CASSKGLATYEQYF.